This entry describes one T cell receptor (beta chain). The entry originates in a study of identical twins. TCRdb itself ran the 5' RACE reads through MiXCR, one entry per CDR3 protein. The repertoire holds 690,000 or so distinct CDR3 sequences, with over 8.5% as singletons. CDR1 KGHSH and CDR2 LQKENI come from the germline V gene. This CDR3 is built from 12 residues. V lost 6 bases and J 5 bases, leaving 8 bases between the germline ends. Healthy Caucasian individuals made up all the donors. Another study also made use of these data, one on yellow fever vaccine responses in identical twins.

This receptor was obtained from a woman younger than 30 in good health. The chain has TRBV18 and TRBJ2-1, with a tentative D call TRBD2 (5 bases). Input material: PBMCs. The CDR3 bases are TGTGCCAGCTCCCGGGGTAACAATGAGCAGTTCTTC. Protein: CASSRGNNEQFF.